Shown below are 15 T cell receptor beta chains from a single sample sequenced in a study of beta chain features in type 1 diabetes. The isolated RNA, all of it, was reverse transcribed, so expressed TCRB transcripts were what got sequenced. The method was immunoSEQ multiplex PCR; TCRdb's version includes in-frame clones alone and lacks a portion of them. This repertoire shows 140,000 to 150,000 clones, under 11% found once; its top ten account for approximately 1.3%. The specimen sequenced was naive CD4+ T cells from blood. These receptors were taken from a man younger than 30 in good health.

There are a few counts of this clone. DNA for the CDR3: TGTGCCAGCAATCTCCCATCGTCAGGGATTAAAGCCGGGGAGCTGTTTTTT. It yields the protein CASNLPSSGIKAGELFF. The chain recombines TRBV28 with TRBJ2-2; perhaps TRBD1 as D (5 bases). With 7 bases removed from V and 6 bases from J, the gap between germline ends came to 24 bases. This CDR3 is built from 17 residues. CDR1 and CDR2 from the germline V gene are MDHEN and SYDVKM.

J is TRBJ2-5 and V is TRBV6-5; D is ambiguous. Deletions cut 0 bases from V and 4 bases from J, with 6 bases between. The CDR3 covers 13 residues. CDR1 and CDR2 (germline): MNHEY, SVGAGI. This CDR3 reads CASSYSSGETQYF. The DNA for the CDR3 is TGTGCCAGCAGTTACTCTTCAGGAGAGACCCAGTACTTC.

The chain is built from TRBV7-2 and TRBJ2-3, with 12 bases identical to TRBD2. J lost 9 bases, V lost 4 bases, and 8 bases had no gene match. The germline V gene encodes CDR1 SGHTA and CDR2 FQGNSA. The CDR3 has 15 residues. CDR3 sequence (DNA): TGTGCCAGCAGCTCGGGACTAGCGGGCAGAGTGACGCAGTATTTT. Translated: CASSSGLAGRVTQYF.

The chain recombines TRBV30 with TRBJ1-3; D perhaps matches TRBD1 (6 bases). The CDR3 length is 14 residues. V was cut by 2 bases and J by 3 bases, with 11 bases left in between. The germline CDR1 and CDR2 sequences are GTSNPN and SVGIG (reference sequence). In DNA form, the CDR3 reads TGTGCCTGGAGTCCACAGGGCGGTGGAAACACCATATATTTT. Residues: CAWSPQGGGNTIYF.

In this sample, this clone turned up a few times. This chain joins TRBV5-1 and TRBJ1-4; D call uncertain. The germline V and J ends were trimmed by 2 bases and 7 bases, with 15 bases remaining between them. This CDR3 region has 15 residues. Looked up from germline, CDR1 is SGHRS and CDR2 is YFSETQ. The CDR3 loop is CASSFSDFFGEKLFF. CDR3 nucleotide sequence: TGCGCCAGCAGCTTCTCAGATTTTTTTGGTGAAAAACTGTTTTTT.

This chain links TRBV7-2 with TRBJ2-5, with 9 nucleotides matching TRBD2. The germline CDR1 and CDR2 sequences are SGHTA and FQGNSA. This CDR3 region has 15 residues. Germline trimming cut 5 bases from V and 4 bases from J; bases unmatched to any gene: 8. The CDR3 DNA is TGTGCCAGCAGCCGTAGCGGGGGCGGGGGAGAGACCCAGTACTTC. The encoded protein is CASSRSGGGGETQYF.

This clone was found a few times. The chain has TRBV30 and TRBJ1-2, with D perhaps matching TRBD1 (6 bases). The CDR3 is made up of 13 amino acids. Trimming left V 3 bases short and J 3 bases short, with 11 bases between. Germline V lookup: CDR1 GTSNPN, CDR2 SVGIG (reference sequence). CDR3: CAWSPRGDYGYTF. CDR3 DNA sequence: TGTGCCTGGAGCCCCAGGGGTGACTATGGCTACACCTTC.

This clone has only a few counts. This sequence joins TRBV19 and TRBJ1-2, with 7 positions matching TRBD1. The CDR3 consists of 14 residues. CDR1 is LNHDA and CDR2 is SQIVND in the germline V gene (reference sequence). Trimming removed 2 bases from V and 4 bases from J; junction bases left unmatched: 4. Here the CDR3 DNA reads TGTGCCAGTAGTATATTGGGACAGCCCTATGGCTACACCTTC. This sequence encodes CASSILGQPYGYTF.

The chain couples TRBV4-2 to TRBJ1-6; D ambiguous. Trimming removed 4 bases from V and 0 bases from J, with 7 bases in between. Germline CDR1 is LGHNA and CDR2 is YNFKEQ. The CDR3 has 15 residues. This CDR3 is CASSPGGSYNSPLHF. CDR3 DNA: TGTGCCAGCAGCCCCGGCGGCTCCTATAATTCACCCCTCCACTTT.

This clone was counted a few times. This chain joins TRBV6-1 and TRBJ2-3; TRBD1 matches at 10 bases. Germline V lookup: CDR1 MNHNS, CDR2 SASEGT. The CDR3 has 15 amino acids. Trimming at V came to 8 bases and at J to 6 bases, leaving 11 bases not matched to a gene. CDR3 sequence: CASEPGQGFADTQYF. The CDR3 region has the DNA TGTGCCAGCGAGCCGGGACAGGGGTTCGCCGATACGCAGTATTTT.

The chain links TRBV30 to TRBJ1-5, with D possibly matching TRBD1 (5 bases). Germline V lookup: CDR1 GTSNPN, CDR2 SVGIG (reference sequence). There are 13 residues in the CDR3. V dropped 1 base and J dropped 2 bases, with 6 bases sitting between them. The CDR3 is CAWSETGNQPQHF. In nucleotides, the CDR3 is TGTGCCTGGAGTGAGACAGGCAATCAGCCCCAGCATTTT.

This clone was picked up a small number of times. The chain uses TRBV7-2 and TRBJ1-5; 12 nucleotides agree with TRBD1. This CDR3 contains 16 residues. Losses at the gene ends were 5 bases for V and 1 base for J; bases not matched to a gene: 3. Germline assignment: CDR1 SGHTA and CDR2 FQGNSA. In DNA form, the CDR3 reads TGTGCCAGCAGCCCCGGGACAGGGGGCAGCAATCAGCCCCAGCATTTT. Its protein product is CASSPGTGGSNQPQHF.

The rearrangement uses TRBV2 and TRBJ2-1; 8 bases match TRBD1. The CDR3 totals 15 residues. Per the germline V gene, CDR1 is SNHLY and CDR2 is FYNNEI. The ends lost 6 bases at V and 9 bases at J; junction bases unmatched: 13. CDR3 DNA: TGTGCCAGCAGGGACCCGGACAGGGCCGGGAGTGAGCAGTTCTTC. This gives the protein CASRDPDRAGSEQFF.

The gene calls are TRBV6-5 and TRBJ2-2; 14 positions agree with TRBD2. CDR3 length equals 16 residues. The V gene's germline CDR1 is MNHEY and CDR2 SVGAGI. V dropped 0 bases and J dropped 10; count of bases not matched to a gene: 4. CDR3 in amino acids: CASSYSTSGGAVELFF. The CDR3 bases are TGTGCCAGCAGTTACTCGACTAGCGGGGGGGCCGTGGAGCTGTTTTTT.

The chain is built from TRBV10-3 and TRBJ2-5; 7 bases agree with TRBD1. Germline assignment: CDR1 ENHRY and CDR2 SYGVKD. This CDR3 is 13 amino acids long. With 11 bases clipped from V and 2 bases from J, the junction kept 8 bases outside the gene matches. The CDR3 here is CAAGTATQETQYF. CDR3 DNA sequence: TGTGCCGCAGGGACAGCCACTCAAGAGACCCAGTACTTC.